The rows below give T cell receptor beta chains drawn from one sample of a study of tumor-infiltrating lymphocytes in primary liver carcinoma. TCRdb reanalysed the multiplex PCR reads using MiXCR and keeps one entry per CDR3 protein. The sample yields some 120,000 distinct CDR3 sequences, around 64% seen once. Source material: liver tumor tissue from sampling region 3. These receptors were collected from a woman aged 55-70 years with primary liver carcinoma and hepatitis B virus infection. CDR3s include the opening cysteine and the closing phenylalanine or tryptophan. The D gene is left open where the match is weak. For some rows the clone size is stated as once, few or many, or as a class when expanded; others skip it.

d_gene: TRBD2
j_gene: TRBJ2-3
abundance: .
v_gene: TRBV6-5
CDR3nt: TGTGCCAATAGGACTAGCGGGAGTCGTGATATGCAGTATTTT
CDR3aa: CANRTSGSRDMQYF

d_gene: .
j_gene: TRBJ2-5
abundance: .
v_gene: TRBV29-1
CDR3nt: TGCAGCCCAAATGACCAAGAGCCCCAGTACTTC
CDR3aa: CSPNDQEPQYF

d_gene: .
j_gene: TRBJ1-1
abundance: .
v_gene: TRBV4-2
CDR3nt: TGTGCCAGCAGCCCCATGAGGAACACTGTAGCTTTCTTT
CDR3aa: CASSPMRNTVAFF

d_gene: .
j_gene: TRBJ2-1
abundance: .
v_gene: TRBV7-3
CDR3nt: TGTGCCAGCAGACCCTTTAGCGGCTACAATGAGCAGTTCTTC
CDR3aa: CASRPFSGYNEQFF

d_gene: TRBD2
j_gene: TRBJ2-1
abundance: .
v_gene: TRBV6-1
CDR3nt: TGCGCCTGCAGCGGACTAGCGGAGACCAATGAGCAGTTCTTC
CDR3aa: CACSGLAETNEQFF

d_gene: .
j_gene: TRBJ2-7
abundance: .
v_gene: TRBV28
CDR3nt: TGTGTCAGCAGCCCTCAGAGGAGGGGGCGGACAAGCTCCTACGAGCAGTACTTC
CDR3aa: CVSSPQRRGRTSSYEQYF

d_gene: TRBD2
j_gene: TRBJ2-3
abundance: .
v_gene: TRBV19
CDR3nt: TGTGCCAGTAGTCCTAGCGGGGCCAGAGATACGCAGTATTTT
CDR3aa: CASSPSGARDTQYF

d_gene: .
j_gene: TRBJ2-4
abundance: .
v_gene: TRBV2
CDR3nt: TGTGTCAGCAGTGATGCGTCAAACCAGTACTTC
CDR3aa: CVSSDASNQYF

d_gene: .
j_gene: TRBJ2-5
abundance: .
v_gene: TRBV30
CDR3nt: TGTGCCTGCAGTGTTGGAGGGGGCGGCGAGACCCAGTACTTC
CDR3aa: CACSVGGGGETQYF

d_gene: .
j_gene: TRBJ2-5
abundance: few
v_gene: TRBV5-1
CDR3nt: TGCGCCAGCAGCCTTGCCGGGACTGGTAGGGAGACCCAGTACTTC
CDR3aa: CASSLAGTGRETQYF

d_gene: .
j_gene: TRBJ1-1
abundance: .
v_gene: TRBV28
CDR3nt: TGTGCCAGGAGTTCCATCACCCTACAGGTTTTCTTT
CDR3aa: CARSSITLQVFF

d_gene: TRBD2
j_gene: TRBJ2-5
abundance: many
v_gene: TRBV5-4
CDR3nt: TGTGCCAGCAGCTTTACTAGCGGGAGTATAGAGACCCAGTACTTC
CDR3aa: CASSFTSGSIETQYF

d_gene: .
j_gene: TRBJ2-1
abundance: .
v_gene: TRBV5-1
CDR3nt: TGCGTCAGCAGCTTGGTCAGTGGGACAATTGACAATGAGCAGTTCTTC
CDR3aa: CVSSLVSGTIDNEQFF

d_gene: TRBD2
j_gene: TRBJ2-1
abundance: .
v_gene: TRBV11-2
CDR3nt: TGTGCCAACAGCCAACTAGCGGGAGGTTACAATGAGCAGTTCTTC
CDR3aa: CANSQLAGGYNEQFF

d_gene: .
j_gene: TRBJ2-1
abundance: once
v_gene: TRBV4-1
CDR3nt: TGCGCCAGCAGTCCCAAGGACTCGAGAAGTGTTGAGCAGTTCTTC
CDR3aa: CASSPKDSRSVEQFF

d_gene: TRBD1
j_gene: TRBJ1-1
abundance: once
v_gene: TRBV13
CDR3nt: TGTGCCAGCAGCTTCCGACAGGGGAGTACTGGAGCATTCTTT
CDR3aa: CASSFRQGSTGAFF

d_gene: TRBD2
j_gene: TRBJ2-7
abundance: .
v_gene: TRBV29-1
CDR3nt: TGCAGCGGTATGGGACTAGCGCGAGTGAAAGCCTCCTACGAGCAGAACTTC
CDR3aa: CSGMGLARVKASYEQNF

d_gene: TRBD1
j_gene: TRBJ2-5
abundance: medium-sized
v_gene: TRBV11-2
CDR3nt: TGTGCCAGCAGCTTGGGGACAGGACCGGGAGAGACCCAGTACTTC
CDR3aa: CASSLGTGPGETQYF

d_gene: .
j_gene: TRBJ1-1
abundance: many
v_gene: TRBV29-1
CDR3nt: TGCAGCGTTGTGTCGGGACAACTGAACACTGAAGCTTTCTTT
CDR3aa: CSVVSGQLNTEAFF

d_gene: .
j_gene: TRBJ2-4
abundance: .
v_gene: TRBV11-3
CDR3nt: TGTGCCAGCAGCTCACGGGGTTTAGCCGAAAACATTCAGTACTTC
CDR3aa: CASSSRGLAENIQYF

d_gene: .
j_gene: TRBJ2-7
abundance: .
v_gene: TRBV7-8
CDR3nt: TGTGCCAGCAGCCACCGGACCGAAACCTACGAGCAGCACTTC
CDR3aa: CASSHRTETYEQHF

d_gene: TRBD2
j_gene: TRBJ2-1
abundance: .
v_gene: TRBV28
CDR3nt: TGTACCAGCAGGCCCACTAGCGGGAGGGGTGAAAATGAACAGTTCTTC
CDR3aa: CTSRPTSGRGENEQFF

d_gene: .
j_gene: TRBJ1-1
abundance: many
v_gene: TRBV6-1
CDR3nt: TGTGCCAGCAGTGAAATAAGGGGTACCACTGAAGCTTTCTTT
CDR3aa: CASSEIRGTTEAFF

d_gene: .
j_gene: TRBJ2-3
abundance: .
v_gene: TRBV29-1
CDR3nt: TGCAGCGTTGGGGACATGACCCTCACGGATATGCAGTATTTT
CDR3aa: CSVGDMTLTDMQYF

d_gene: TRBD1
j_gene: TRBJ2-7
abundance: few
v_gene: TRBV28
CDR3nt: TGTGCCAGCAGTTTCCCGAGACAGGGTCTCGAGCAGTACTTC
CDR3aa: CASSFPRQGLEQYF

d_gene: .
j_gene: TRBJ2-7
abundance: .
v_gene: TRBV12-2
CDR3nt: TGTGTAAGTCGCTTAGTGCGGCCCAAGTGGTCGAGCTCCTACGAGCAGTACTTC
CDR3aa: CVSRLVRPKWSSSYEQYF

d_gene: TRBD2
j_gene: TRBJ2-3
abundance: few
v_gene: TRBV14
CDR3nt: TGTGCCAGCAGCCCCGGAAGGTGGGCGGGAGGGCCAGATACGCAGTATTTT
CDR3aa: CASSPGRWAGGPDTQYF

d_gene: .
j_gene: TRBJ2-1
abundance: .
v_gene: TRBV5-4
CDR3nt: TGTGCCAGCACCCGTGGACAGAGGTTTGTTGAGCAGTTCTTC
CDR3aa: CASTRGQRFVEQFF

d_gene: TRBD1
j_gene: TRBJ2-3
abundance: .
v_gene: TRBV11-2
CDR3nt: TGTACCAGCCGCTTAGACAGGGAGATAGATACGCAGTATTTT
CDR3aa: CTSRLDREIDTQYF

d_gene: TRBD1
j_gene: TRBJ1-4
abundance: many
v_gene: TRBV29-1
CDR3nt: TGCAGCGTTAGCCGAGGACAGGGCATTGGACTGTTTTTT
CDR3aa: CSVSRGQGIGLFF

d_gene: .
j_gene: TRBJ1-1
abundance: once
v_gene: TRBV20-1
CDR3nt: TGCAGTGCTGGAGATTCCTTAACTGGGACCATGAACACTGAAGTTTTCTTT
CDR3aa: CSAGDSLTGTMNTEVFF

d_gene: .
j_gene: TRBJ2-1
abundance: .
v_gene: TRBV11-2
CDR3nt: TGTGCCAGCAGCTCAGAGGAGAGTCCCCTCAATGAGCAGTTCTTT
CDR3aa: CASSSEESPLNEQFF

d_gene: TRBD1
j_gene: TRBJ1-5
abundance: .
v_gene: TRBV7-8
CDR3nt: TGTGCCAGCACCTCGGGACAGGGCGCCTATAGCAATCAGCCCCAGCATTTT
CDR3aa: CASTSGQGAYSNQPQHF

d_gene: .
j_gene: TRBJ2-1
abundance: .
v_gene: TRBV20-1
CDR3nt: TGCAGTGCTCAAAAGTGGGATTACAATGAGCAGTTCTTC
CDR3aa: CSAQKWDYNEQFF

d_gene: .
j_gene: TRBJ2-1
abundance: many
v_gene: TRBV29-1
CDR3nt: TGCAGCGTTTTCAGGGCAAACAATGAGCAGTTCTTC
CDR3aa: CSVFRANNEQFF

d_gene: .
j_gene: TRBJ1-1
abundance: .
v_gene: TRBV11-2
CDR3nt: TGTGCCAGCAACTTCGCGAAACTGGAGGGAGACACTGAAGCTTTCTTT
CDR3aa: CASNFAKLEGDTEAFF

d_gene: .
j_gene: TRBJ1-1
abundance: once
v_gene: TRBV28
CDR3nt: TGTGCCAACACCCCTGGAGGGGGGATGAACACTGAAGCTTTCTTT
CDR3aa: CANTPGGGMNTEAFF

d_gene: TRBD1
j_gene: TRBJ2-7
abundance: few
v_gene: TRBV5-1
CDR3nt: TGCGCCAGCAGCTTGGGCGGACAGGGTATTTACGAGCAGTACTTC
CDR3aa: CASSLGGQGIYEQYF

d_gene: .
j_gene: TRBJ2-3
abundance: .
v_gene: TRBV11-2
CDR3nt: TGTGCCAGCAGCTCAGGACTAGTAGGGACAGATATGCAGTATTTT
CDR3aa: CASSSGLVGTDMQYF

d_gene: .
j_gene: TRBJ1-1
abundance: many
v_gene: TRBV11-2
CDR3nt: TGTGCCAGCAGCTTCGCGAAACTGGGGGGAGACACTGAAGCTTTCTTT
CDR3aa: CASSFAKLGGDTEAFF

d_gene: .
j_gene: TRBJ2-3
abundance: once
v_gene: TRBV28
CDR3nt: TGTGGCAGCCTCGGCGGGGTAATTAGCATAGATACGCAGTATTTT
CDR3aa: CGSLGGVISIDTQYF